The 10 T cell receptor beta chains below come from one sample, sequenced in a study (dated by TCRdb to about 2015). Library method: multiplex PCR. The reads were generated on an Ion Torrent PGM. For the approximately 20-patient analysis, adaptor-ligated barcode primers were used to amplify TRBV12-4/TRBJ1-2 clonotypes. TCRdb trimmed public reads at Q25 via fastp, called clones via MiXCR and kept in-frame beta chains. Entries are consolidated by CDR3 protein sequence, retaining the most common genes and DNA. This sample gives 800 to 950 distinct CDR3 sequences in total; roughly 12% of them show up just once. The ten largest clones represent approximately 39% of the sample. The sample consisted of naive CD4+ T cells sorted from blood. Taken with the paper, the label for cell subset or site translates to: naive CD4+ T cells, CD4+CD45RA+CD25-. The receptors shown here come from a female donor with breast cancer.

This clonotype is categorized as medium-sized. This chain uses TRBV12-3 or TRBV12-4 with TRBJ1-2; TRBD1 might be the D (6 bases). V gave up 3 bases and J gave up 7 bases, with 15 bases separating them. The CDR3 runs 14 residues. In nucleotides, the CDR3 is TGTGCCAGCAGTTTGGACAGTCAAGCCCGTGGCTACACCTTC. The encoded protein is CASSLDSQARGYTF.

This clonotype is medium-sized. The chain uses TRBV12-3 or TRBV12-4 and TRBJ1-2; D gene uncertain. This CDR3 comprises 14 residues. Trimming removed 4 bases from V and 4 bases from J, with 13 bases in between. The CDR3 sequence: CASSSVVWTYGYTF. The DNA for the CDR3 is TGTGCCAGCAGTTCCGTTGTTTGGACCTATGGCTACACCTTC.

This clonotype rates as medium-sized. The genes are TRBV12-3 or TRBV12-4 and TRBJ1-2; D is unresolved. Trimming left V 7 bases short and J 4 bases short, with 13 bases between. This CDR3 is 13 amino acids long. DNA for the CDR3: TGTGCCAGCAACCGTTTCGGAGCCTATGGCTACACCTTC. Protein: CASNRFGAYGYTF.

This clonotype ranks as medium-sized. The chain joins TRBV12-3 or TRBV12-4 to TRBJ1-2, with D possibly TRBD1 on 5 matching bases. Trimming pared 2 bases from V and 8 bases from J, leaving 9 bases between. This CDR3 has 12 amino acids. DNA of the CDR3: TGTGCCAGCAGTTTAAACAGGATGGGCTACACCTTC. It encodes CASSLNRMGYTF.

In this sample, this clonotype is medium-sized. The chain employs TRBV12-3 or TRBV12-4 and TRBJ1-2; 10 bases are shared with TRBD1. The CDR3 totals 15 residues. V shed 4 bases and J 4 bases; nucleotides not matched to a gene: 6. The CDR3 sequence is CASSSGTGVPYGYTF. CDR3 nucleotide sequence: TGTGCCAGCAGTTCCGGGACAGGGGTTCCCTATGGCTACACCTTC.

By its share, this clonotype is hyperexpanded (1% or more). The V and J genes are TRBV12-3 or TRBV12-4 and TRBJ1-2, with 8 bases aligning to TRBD1. J gave up 5 bases and V 4 bases, and 9 bases lay outside the gene matches. The CDR3 runs to 15 residues. CDR3 in amino acids: CASSSRQGTRYGYTF. CDR3 DNA: TGTGCCAGCAGTTCGCGACAGGGGACGAGGTATGGCTACACCTTC.

Within the sample, this clonotype is large. The chain is built from TRBV12-3 or TRBV12-4 and TRBJ1-2, with TRBD1 identical over 8 bases. V lost 6 bases to trimming and J lost 5 bases; unmatched junction nucleotides: 2. The CDR3 consists of 12 residues. CDR3 nucleotides: TGTGCCAGCAGGGGACAGGTTTATGGCTACACCTTC. Protein sequence: CASRGQVYGYTF.

This clonotype is classed as large. The chain carries TRBV12-3 or TRBV12-4 and TRBJ1-2, with a possible D match to TRBD1 (6 bases). The CDR3 extends over 15 amino acids. Trimming pared 6 bases from V and 2 bases from J, leaving 16 bases between. The chain's CDR3 is CASRTSGTPNYGYTF. As DNA, the CDR3 is TGTGCCAGCAGAACCTCCGGGACACCAAACTATGGCTACACCTTC.

By proportion, this clonotype is large. The chain joins TRBV12-3 or TRBV12-4 to TRBJ1-2; D gene uncertain. The CDR3 contains 14 residues. Trimming pared 6 bases from V and 2 bases from J, leaving 13 bases between. For the CDR3, the DNA is TGTGCCAGCAGCCGTCAACGAAGCAACTATGGCTACACCTTC. Protein sequence: CASSRQRSNYGYTF.

Sample share makes this clonotype large. This chain joins TRBV12-5 and TRBJ1-2; TRBD1 might be the D (5 bases). There are 12 residues in the CDR3. V was shortened by 3 bases and J by 5 bases, with 7 bases between the two germline ends. Germline-derived CDR1 and CDR2 are LGHNT and FRNRAP. DNA of the CDR3: TGTGCTAGTGGTTTCGACAGTTATGGCTACACCTTC. Translated: CASGFDSYGYTF.